Listed here is a single T cell receptor (beta chain). Its antigen remains undetermined. Base qualities were left out, and no much larger clone turns up one base away. CD8 naive samples were obtained by positive selection for CCR7 among CD45RO-negative cells, yielding a CD45RA+CCR7+ population from which TemRA cells were excluded. Donors were healthy HIV-negative adults with no recently reported acute infections or vaccinations. Every donor was a Caucasian adult living in Nashville, Tennessee, USA. Blood was collected by leukapheresis, and PBMCs were isolated by Ficoll-Histopaque density gradient centrifugation and then cryopreserved in liquid nitrogen vapor phase. Analytical flow cytometry was used to check the purity and quantity of each magnetically sorted T cell population. Each sorted fraction had its genomic DNA isolated and then quantified by UV absorbance on a Nanodrop 2000c. Using the deep immunoSEQ assay, multiplex PCR amplified TCR CDR3 regions from genomic DNA. Extracted genomic DNA from each cell subset was distributed evenly across all wells of several immunoSEQ 96-well plates, and each plate was treated as a replicate. For sorted subsets, approximately 200 ng of genomic DNA, equivalent to tens of thousands of T cell genomes, went into each replicate PCR. The purified libraries were quantified using a Qubit 3.0 fluorometer, sized with a Bioanalyzer 2100, and then quantified again using the KAPA Library Quantification kit. A separate single-read 150-cycle Illumina NextSeq 550 flow cell was used to sequence each immunoSEQ 96-well plate. The authors processed their data as follows. Because the immunoSEQ output included only junctional sequences and no quality scores, the filtering could not be the same as the filtering used for full-length reads. To assign V/J genes and CDR3, sequences were annotated using PyIR, a Python wrapper for IgBLAST v1.9, with IMGT germline references. Any read was removed if the V/J assignment was weak (E-value above 1e-6), the CDR3 was missing, or the read contained stop codons, out-of-frame junctions, or ambiguous translated residues. A V3J clonotype was defined by an identical inferred V gene, J gene, and CDR3 amino acid sequence. The percentage overlap between two repertoires was calculated by dividing the number of shared unique clonotypes by the size of the smaller repertoire. RTK rarefaction, the Chao1 estimator, and Recon v2.1 estimates of unobserved clonotypes were used to assess repertoire richness. For all TCRbeta clonotypes obtained by the gDNA method from a few donors, generation probabilities were computed with OLGA. TCRdb limited this immuneACCESS table to in-frame rearrangements with V and J called. A share of clones is missing; checked studies link under half to unresolved V genes, and the rest is unexplained. For V, J and clone size, that table is used; D and trimming come from the DNA. The sample table records 560,000 or so clones; approximately 96% of these occur just once. The top ten clonotypes cover about 0.12% of the sample.

The record originates from a study of shared clonotypes between healthy human individuals (dated by TCRdb to 2020 to 2021). With regard to the full study: A few men and a couple of women, aged 18 to 49 years, made up the cohort. To estimate repertoire size and how much clonotypes are shared between individuals, the study performed deep sequencing of blood TCR repertoires from a handful of healthy adults. To increase sequencing depth and limit assay-specific biases, TCR repertoire library preparation and sequencing were carried out by different laboratories using diverse techniques. Between about 0.9 and 9 billion PBMCs per donor were obtained by leukapheresis. For each donor, three plates each were used for CD4 naive and CD4 memory, two plates were used for CD8 naive, and one plate was used for CD8 memory. Overall study outcomes, separate from this receptor: Rarefaction of sorted-subset datasets indicated incomplete sequencing despite the large sequencing depth. Sampling was limited to blood, and TCR repertoires in tissue likely differ from TCR repertoires in blood. Pairwise subsampling led to the expectation that sequencing depth would affect the degree of clonotype sharing among donors. The genetic and exposure-history diversity represented was limited by the small number of donors. When several donors were compared, the shared fraction of clonotypes was around 5.1% for naive CD4, roughly 3.4% for naive CD8, 2% to 2.5% for memory CD4, and 0.35% to 0.4% for memory CD8. Estimated clonotype richness was generally larger for naive than for memory subsets. Clonotypes shared by all four sorted-subset donors showed higher generation probabilities than non-shared clonotypes.

Inclusive of the bounding cysteine and phenylalanine, the CDR3 is 13 residues long. The CDR3 DNA has 39 bases and is translated from base 1. Trimming leaves V shorter by 4 bases and J shorter by 6 bases, with the junction holding 4 bases beyond the gene matches. According to the germline V gene (reference sequence), CDR1 reads SGHNT and CDR2 reads YYREEE. The V gene is TRBV5-4 and the J gene is TRBJ1-2; 9 nucleotides in the junction match TRBD1. The receptor was derived from a woman in her 30s in good health. The material sequenced was naive CD8+ T cells sorted from blood. In light of the paper, this sample's cell subset or site label describes: CD45RA+CCR7+. CDR3 loop: CASSITGGDGYTF. Here is the DNA: TGTGCCAGCAGCATTACAGGGGGCGATGGCTACACCTTC.